This T cell receptor (beta chain) was sequenced in a study of early T cells in non-severe SARS-CoV-2 infection. This clonotype was observed many times. Its antigen is currently unknown. Tagging with unique molecular identifiers was applied to individual cDNA molecules. TCRdb fed the 5' RACE reads into MiXCR, producing one record per CDR3 protein. The sample has some 50,000 distinct CDR3 sequences, about 5.3% seen once. Trimming shortened V by 0 bases and J by 4 bases, and 14 bases separated the two germline ends. The germline CDR1 and CDR2 sequences are SGHDT and YYEEEE. The CDR3 is 15 residues long. Study-level findings and limits: CD4 and private specificities were missed by VDJdb matching, which favored anti-spike CD8 responses.

The chain joins TRBV5-6 to TRBJ2-7; a possible D gene is TRBD2 (6 bases). The origin of this receptor is an adult who was a healthcare worker with PCR-confirmed SARS-CoV-2 infection or an uninfected control (not recorded which). The material was whole blood, obtained at baseline. Here the CDR3 reads CASSLDPGVGYEQYF. The CDR3 bases are TGTGCCAGCAGCTTGGATCCGGGGGTCGGGTACGAGCAGTACTTC.